This entry lists 13 T cell receptor beta chains sequenced from one sample in a study of control samples from healthy donors and cancer patients (dated by TCRdb to 2020 to 2021). The library was made by the immunoSEQ multiplex PCR assay. Here the immuneACCESS table is served through TCRdb, limited to in-frame sequences with V and J called. Missing clones are a known gap in these copies; in checked studies unresolved V genes cover under half, and the rest lacks a known reason. The sample includes 150,000 to 200,000 clones, with just over 90% observed a single time. Jointly, the top ten make up 1.1% to 1.5% of the sample. Sequencing input: blood. Receptor source: a man aged 25 to 40 in good health.

V and J are TRBV12-3 or TRBV12-4 and TRBJ1-1, with D hard to call. This CDR3 has 12 amino acids. Trimming cost V 5 bases and J 7 bases, with 11 bases left between them. The CDR3 sequence is CASSRGSREAFF. In DNA, the CDR3 is TGTGCCAGCAGTCGAGGGTCTCGTGAAGCTTTCTTT.

The rearrangement links TRBV19 to TRBJ2-5; TRBD2 is a possible D gene (5 bases). Trimming left V 5 bases short and J 2 bases short, with 9 bases between. CDR3 size: 13 residues. Germline CDR1 is LNHDA and CDR2 is SQIVND (reference sequence). CDR3 in DNA: TGTGCCAGTAGTTTCCGGGGACAAGAGACCCAGTACTTC. It translates to CASSFRGQETQYF.

This clone has a single count. The chain employs TRBV5-8 and TRBJ1-5, with D perhaps TRBD1 (6 bases). This CDR3 has 18 residues. Trimming stripped 4 bases from V and 0 bases from J, with 20 bases between. CDR1 is SGHTS and CDR2 is YDEGEE in the germline V gene. Here the CDR3 reads CASSPGPGDLFSNQPQHF. CDR3 in DNA: TGTGCCAGCAGCCCGGGCCCAGGGGACCTTTTTAGCAATCAGCCCCAGCATTTT.

In this sample, this clone turned up once. This CDR3 reads CASSQAGFNQPQHF. DNA for the CDR3: TGCGCCAGCAGCCAAGCAGGGTTCAATCAGCCCCAGCATTTT. The J gene is TRBJ1-5, the V gene TRBV4-1; weak D call: TRBD1 (5 bases). The CDR3 is 14 amino acids. With 1 base removed from V and 3 bases from J, the gap between germline ends came to 7 bases. Germline V gene sequence: CDR1 MGHRA, CDR2 YSYEKL.

The V and J genes are TRBV7-9 and TRBJ2-7, with 10 bases aligning to TRBD2. The CDR3 length is 16 residues. V trimming: 1 base; J trimming: 5 bases; junction bases outside the gene matches: 8. Germline V gene sequence: CDR1 SEHNR, CDR2 FQNEAQ (reference sequence). The CDR3 bases are TGTGCCAGCAGCTTAGGGCTAGCGGGAGAATACCACGAGCAGTACTTC. Amino acid sequence: CASSLGLAGEYHEQYF.

The chain is built from TRBV28 and TRBJ2-5; no clear D. This CDR3 contains 13 residues. The V end was cut by 4 bases, the J end by 7 bases, with 13 bases between. CDR1 is MDHEN and CDR2 is SYDVKM in the germline V gene. This CDR3 is CASSSSAPGTQYF. CDR3 sequence (DNA): TGTGCCAGCAGTTCGTCAGCCCCGGGGACCCAGTACTTC.

V and J are TRBV19 and TRBJ1-1; D unclear. Germline values: CDR1 LNHDA, CDR2 SQIVND (reference sequence). V was shortened by 5 bases and J by 6 bases, with 13 bases between the two germline ends. The CDR3 has 13 residues. CDR3 coding DNA: TGTGCCAGTAGTCCAGGTCGTGGGGCTGAAGCTTTCTTT. Residues: CASSPGRGAEAFF.

The V gene is TRBV3-1 (or the pseudogene TRBV3-2), the J gene TRBJ1-3; D is undetermined. Germline CDR1 is LGHDT and CDR2 is YNNKEL (reference sequence). Trimming removed 4 bases from V and 0 bases from J, with 16 bases in between. CDR3 length equals 17 residues. In DNA form, the CDR3 reads TGTGCCAGCAGCCTTAAGTATTTTACTACCTCTGGAAACACCATATATTTT. Its protein product is CASSLKYFTTSGNTIYF.

The gene calls are TRBV27 and TRBJ2-7; 10 bases are shared with TRBD2. Germline trimming cut 5 bases from V and 2 bases from J; bases unmatched to any gene: 9. There are 16 residues in the CDR3. Germline V gene sequence: CDR1 MNHEY, CDR2 SMNVEV (reference sequence). The CDR3 loop reads CASSLLGLAVTYEQYF. The DNA of the CDR3 is TGTGCCAGCAGTCTCCTAGGACTAGCGGTAACCTACGAGCAGTACTTC.

This CDR3 is CASTPLRGSTEAFF. The DNA of the CDR3 is TGTGCCAGCACCCCTCTCCGGGGGAGCACTGAAGCTTTCTTT. The rearrangement joins TRBV6-5 to TRBJ1-1, with D possibly being TRBD1 (5 bases). There are 14 residues in the CDR3. Trimming took 7 bases from V and 4 from J, leaving 16 bases between them. The germline V gene has CDR1 MNHEY and CDR2 SVGAGI.

Remarks on this clone: Other DNA sequences within the sample encode an identical CDR3. This chain joins TRBV2 and TRBJ2-2; D might be TRBD1 (6 bases). The CDR3 covers 15 residues. The germline V gene encodes CDR1 SNHLY and CDR2 FYNNEI. Trimming took 4 bases from V and 1 from J, leaving 10 bases between them. The CDR3 DNA reads as TGTGCCAGCAGTGGCCAGGGGCGGAACACCGGGGAGCTGTTTTTT. Its protein product is CASSGQGRNTGELFF.

This chain links TRBV29-1 with TRBJ2-2; 10 bases map to TRBD1. CDR1 and CDR2 from the germline V gene are SQVTM and ANQGSEA. The CDR3 contains 13 residues. With V trimmed by 7 bases and J by 3 bases, 2 bases remained unmatched. CDR3 region: CSGQGAYTGELFF. As DNA, the CDR3 is TGCAGCGGACAGGGGGCGTACACCGGGGAGCTGTTTTTT.

This clone was found a few times. The gene calls are TRBV6-5 and TRBJ1-1, with a tentative D call TRBD1 (5 bases). The length of the CDR3 is 14 residues. Germline lookup yields CDR1 MNHEY and CDR2 SVGAGI. V lost 6 bases, J lost 4 bases, and 15 bases lay in between. CDR3 region: CASRPFRGATEAFF. For the CDR3, the DNA is TGTGCCAGCAGACCGTTTCGGGGCGCCACTGAAGCTTTCTTT.